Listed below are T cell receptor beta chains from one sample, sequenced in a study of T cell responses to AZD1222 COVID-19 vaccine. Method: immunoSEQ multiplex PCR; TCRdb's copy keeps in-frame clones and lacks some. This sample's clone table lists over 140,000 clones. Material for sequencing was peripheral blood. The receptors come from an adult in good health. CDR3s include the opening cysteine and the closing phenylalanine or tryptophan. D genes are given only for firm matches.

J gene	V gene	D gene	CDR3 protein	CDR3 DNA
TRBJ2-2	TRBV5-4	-	CASSFDLVHGGELFF	TGTGCCAGCAGCTTCGACCTCGTGCACGGCGGGGAGCTGTTTTTT
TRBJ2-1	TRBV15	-	CATSRDTGTIYNEQFF	TGTGCCACCAGCAGAGACACCGGGACAATATACAATGAGCAGTTCTTC
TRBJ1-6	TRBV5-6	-	CASSPVGWGPNSPLHF	TGTGCCAGCAGCCCGGTAGGGTGGGGACCAAATTCACCCCTCCACTTT
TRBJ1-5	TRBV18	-	CASSPRGEDNQPQHF	TGTGCCAGCTCACCACGAGGGGAGGACAATCAGCCCCAGCATTTT
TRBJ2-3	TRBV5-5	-	CASSLGSTDTQYF	TGTGCCAGCAGCTTGGGTAGCACAGATACGCAGTATTTT
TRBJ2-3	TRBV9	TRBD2	CASSVGWGSGGTDTQYF	TGTGCCAGCAGCGTAGGGTGGGGTAGCGGGGGCACCGATACGCAGTATTTT
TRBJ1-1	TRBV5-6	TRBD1	CASSFPGGNTEAFF	TGTGCCAGCAGCTTTCCAGGGGGGAACACTGAAGCTTTCTTT
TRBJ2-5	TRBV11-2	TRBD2	CASSQRGAGGQETQYF	TGTGCCAGCAGCCAGAGAGGAGCGGGGGGCCAAGAGACCCAGTACTTC
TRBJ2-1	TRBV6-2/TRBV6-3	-	CASSYGPEQFF	TGTGCCAGCAGTTACGGACCTGAGCAGTTCTTC
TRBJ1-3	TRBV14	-	CASSQIFSGNTIYF	TGTGCCAGCAGCCAAATCTTCTCTGGAAACACCATATATTTT
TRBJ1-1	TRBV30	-	CAWNGGYTEAFF	TGTGCCTGGAACGGAGGGTATACTGAAGCTTTCTTT
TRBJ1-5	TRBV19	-	CASSTTTTLNQPQHF	TGTGCCAGTAGTACTACGACAACCCTCAATCAGCCCCAGCATTTT
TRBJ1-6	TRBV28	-	CASSSPAGASPLHF	TGTGCCAGCAGTTCGCCAGCGGGAGCCTCACCCCTCCACTTT
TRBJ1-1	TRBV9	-	CASGQMNTEAFF	TGTGCCAGCGGCCAGATGAACACTGAAGCTTTCTTT
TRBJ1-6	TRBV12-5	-	CASGLEVSPLHF	TGTGCTAGTGGTTTGGAAGTTTCACCCCTCCACTTT
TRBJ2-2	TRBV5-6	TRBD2	CASSLYRTSGGITGELFF	TGTGCCAGCAGCTTATATAGGACTAGCGGGGGGATCACCGGGGAGCTGTTTTTT
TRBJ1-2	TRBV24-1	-	CATSDEGAGYTF	TGTGCCACCAGTGATGAAGGGGCTGGCTACACCTTC
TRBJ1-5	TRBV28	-	CASSLARAHNQPQHF	TGTGCCAGCAGTTTAGCCAGGGCACACAATCAGCCCCAGCATTTT
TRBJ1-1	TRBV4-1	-	CASSQDGHPGAFF	TGCGCCAGCAGCCAAGATGGACACCCCGGGGCTTTCTTT
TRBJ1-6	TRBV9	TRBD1	CASSFRQGVHNSPLHF	TGTGCCAGCAGCTTCAGACAGGGGGTCCATAATTCACCCCTCCACTTT
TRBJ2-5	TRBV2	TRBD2	CASSDERGVQETQYF	TGTGCCAGCAGTGATGAGCGGGGGGTCCAAGAGACCCAGTACTTC
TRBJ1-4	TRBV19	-	CASMERDLNEKLFF	TGTGCCAGTATGGAAAGGGACCTTAATGAAAAACTGTTTTTT
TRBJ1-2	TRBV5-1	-	CASSLGGPRGGYTF	TGCGCCAGCAGCTTAGGGGGTCCGAGAGGGGGCTACACCTTC
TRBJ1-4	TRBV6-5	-	CASRRALGEKLFF	TGTGCCAGCAGACGAGCTTTGGGGGAAAAACTGTTTTTT
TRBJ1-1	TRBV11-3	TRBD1	CASSPRDRGLTEAFF	TGTGCCAGCAGCCCCCGAGACAGGGGGCTTACTGAAGCTTTCTTT
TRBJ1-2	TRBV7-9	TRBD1	CASSLGDRASYGYTF	TGTGCCAGCAGCTTAGGGGACAGGGCTTCCTATGGCTACACCTTC
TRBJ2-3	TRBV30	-	CAWSGRSTRQYF	TGTGCCTGGAGTGGGAGGTCAACACGGCAGTATTTT
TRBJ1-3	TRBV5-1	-	CASSRFPPGNTIYF	TGCGCCAGCAGTAGGTTCCCCCCAGGAAACACCATATATTTT
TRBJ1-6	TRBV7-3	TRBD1	CASNKTGRFPYNSPLHF	TGTGCCAGCAACAAGACAGGGAGGTTCCCCTATAATTCACCCCTCCACTTT
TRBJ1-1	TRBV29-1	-	CSAPGMNTEAFF	TGCAGCGCCCCAGGGATGAACACTGAAGCTTTCTTT
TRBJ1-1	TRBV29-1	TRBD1	CSVVRGQTEAFF	TGCAGCGTTGTTAGGGGGCAGACTGAAGCTTTCTTT
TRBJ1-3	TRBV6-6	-	CASSYSKQGKINTIYF	TGTGCCAGCAGTTACTCGAAGCAGGGCAAAATAAACACCATATATTTT
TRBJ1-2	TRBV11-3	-	CASSLRQNYGYTF	TGTGCCAGCAGCTTAAGGCAGAACTATGGCTACACCTTC
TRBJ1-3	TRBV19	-	CASSIDWAGTIYF	TGTGCCAGTAGTATAGATTGGGCCGGCACCATATATTTT
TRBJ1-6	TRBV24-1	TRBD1	CATSDLQTGANNSPLHF	TGTGCCACCAGTGATTTGCAGACAGGGGCTAATAATTCACCCCTCCACTTT
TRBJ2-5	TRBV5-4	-	CASSFGQKETQYF	TGTGCCAGCAGCTTCGGTCAGAAAGAGACCCAGTACTTC
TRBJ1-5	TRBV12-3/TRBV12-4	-	CASSFGLGQPQHF	TGTGCCAGCAGTTTCGGGCTAGGGCAGCCCCAGCATTTT
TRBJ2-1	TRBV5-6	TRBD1	CASSLFDRGSYNEQFF	TGTGCCAGCAGCTTGTTCGACAGGGGCTCCTACAATGAGCAGTTCTTC
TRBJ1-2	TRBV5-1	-	CASSLGLDSRYGYTF	TGCGCCAGCAGCTTGGGCCTGGACAGCAGATATGGCTACACCTTC
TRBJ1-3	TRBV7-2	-	CASSLWGRDGNTIYF	TGTGCCAGCAGCTTATGGGGGAGGGATGGAAACACCATATATTTT
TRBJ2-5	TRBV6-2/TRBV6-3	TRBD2	CASSLIAGETQYF	TGTGCCAGCAGCCTAATAGCGGGGGAGACCCAGTACTTC
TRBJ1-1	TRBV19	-	CASRRPYPGTEAFF	TGTGCCAGTAGAAGACCCTACCCGGGCACTGAAGCTTTCTTT
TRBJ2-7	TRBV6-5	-	CASSYRDTYEQYF	TGTGCCAGCAGTTACCGCGACACCTACGAGCAGTACTTC
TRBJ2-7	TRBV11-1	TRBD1	CASSPRTGLNEQYF	TGTGCCAGCAGCCCCCGGACAGGTCTCAACGAGCAGTACTTC
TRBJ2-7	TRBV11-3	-	CASSPRGASYEQYF	TGTGCCAGCAGCCCCAGGGGAGCCTCCTACGAGCAGTACTTC
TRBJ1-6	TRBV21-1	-	CASSKWWNSPLHF	TGTGCCAGCAGCAAGTGGTGGAATTCACCCCTCCACTTT
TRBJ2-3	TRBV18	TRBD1	CASSPGQGMVNTQYF	TGTGCCAGCTCACCCGGACAGGGGATGGTAAATACGCAGTATTTT
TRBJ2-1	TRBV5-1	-	CASSLVVSLNEQFF	TGCGCCAGCAGCTTGGTAGTCTCGCTCAATGAGCAGTTCTTC
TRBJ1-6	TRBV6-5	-	CASGKSSYNSPLHF	TGTGCCAGCGGGAAAAGCTCCTATAATTCACCCCTCCACTTT
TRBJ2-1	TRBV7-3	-	CASSQTSGGQFF	TGTGCCAGCAGCCAGACTAGTGGGGGGCAGTTCTTC
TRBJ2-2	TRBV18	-	CASSPGRDTGELFF	TGTGCCAGCTCACCGGGAAGGGACACCGGGGAGCTGTTTTTT
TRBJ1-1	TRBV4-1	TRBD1	CASRSPGQGGTEAFF	TGCGCCAGCAGGTCCCCCGGACAGGGGGGGACTGAAGCTTTCTTT